These T cell receptor beta chains were read from a single sample in a study of blood T cell repertoires in COVID-19. Some clones are missing from TCRdb's copy, which holds only in-frame ones; the method was immunoSEQ multiplex PCR. This table holds a few hundred thousand clones, 70% to 85% found once. What was sequenced was peripheral blood. Source of these receptors: a man aged 80 or over with acute or convalescent COVID-19. The CDR3 runs from the conserved cysteine through the conserved F or W. Fields, in order: V gene, clone size, J gene, D gene, CDR3 DNA, CDR3 protein. The D gene is left open where the match is weak. Clone size is not always given. Where it is, it says once, few, many or a class for expanded clones.

TRBV30	once	TRBJ2-5	.	TGTGCCTGGAGGCGGGGACCGACGGACGGCGAGACCCAGTACTTC	CAWRRGPTDGETQYF
TRBV7-9	.	TRBJ1-1	TRBD1	TGTGCCAGCAGCTTTACTCCGCCAGGGGGAGGCACTGAAGCTTTCTTT	CASSFTPPGGGTEAFF
TRBV5-1	.	TRBJ2-1	.	TGCGCCAGCAGTTTCGCGGTGGGCTACAATGAGCAGTTCTTC	CASSFAVGYNEQFF
TRBV19	.	TRBJ1-2	.	TGTGCCAGTAGTATAGACACGGTCTTAAGTGGCTACACCTTC	CASSIDTVLSGYTF
TRBV30	.	TRBJ2-3	.	TGTGCCTGGGGTGGACTAAGGGATACGCAGTATTTT	CAWGGLRDTQYF
TRBV3-1/TRBV3-2	.	TRBJ1-6	.	TGTGCCAGCAGCCAAGAACAGGGAGTTAATTCACCCCTCCACTTT	CASSQEQGVNSPLHF
TRBV11-2	.	TRBJ1-4	.	TGTGCCAGCAGCTTAAACGGTGAAAAACTGTTTTTT	CASSLNGEKLFF
TRBV27	.	TRBJ2-5	TRBD2	TGTGCCAGCAGGCCGACAACCTATAGCGGGAGGCTACAAGAGACCCAGTACTTC	CASRPTTYSGRLQETQYF
TRBV2	.	TRBJ1-5	.	TGTGCCAGCACCCCCGACAGCTTCAATCAGCCCCAGCATTTT	CASTPDSFNQPQHF
TRBV6-5	.	TRBJ1-5	.	TGTGCCAGCTTCCGGGAGGGGAATCAGCCCCAGCATTTT	CASFREGNQPQHF
TRBV6-5	.	TRBJ1-3	.	TGTGCCAGCACCCCTACGGGAGGGACTGGAAACACCATATATTTT	CASTPTGGTGNTIYF
TRBV27	.	TRBJ2-7	.	TGTGCCAGCAGTTCGATCGACAGGTTGTACGAGCAGTACTTC	CASSSIDRLYEQYF
TRBV2	.	TRBJ2-5	.	TGTGCCAGCCGGGACAATCAAGAGACCCAGTACTTC	CASRDNQETQYF